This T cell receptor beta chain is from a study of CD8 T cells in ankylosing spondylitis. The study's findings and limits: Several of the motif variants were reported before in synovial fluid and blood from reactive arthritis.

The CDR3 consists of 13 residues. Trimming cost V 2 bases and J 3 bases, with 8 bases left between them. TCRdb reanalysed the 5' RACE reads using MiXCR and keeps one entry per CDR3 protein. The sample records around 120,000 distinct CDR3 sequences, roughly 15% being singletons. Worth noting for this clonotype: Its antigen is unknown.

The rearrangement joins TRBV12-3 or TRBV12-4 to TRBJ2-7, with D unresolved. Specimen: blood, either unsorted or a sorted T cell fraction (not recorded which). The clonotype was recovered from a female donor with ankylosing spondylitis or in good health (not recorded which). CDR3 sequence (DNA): TGTGCCAGCAGTTTATCCTTTTACTACGAGCAGTACTTC. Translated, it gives CASSLSFYYEQYF.